Detailed here is one TCR beta chain. Produced via immunoSEQ multiplex PCR; TCRdb's table is partial and in-frame only. Of 98,000 or so clones in the sample, about four fifths were seen once. This record comes from a study of blood T cell repertoires in COVID-19. Study details: Acute and convalescent COVID-19 samples came from the United States, Italy and Spain.

Germline trimming cut 4 bases from V and 3 bases from J; bases unmatched to any gene: 10. Looked up from germline, CDR1 is KGHDR and CDR2 is SFDVKD. The CDR3 is made up of 18 amino acids. The sequenced sample consisted of peripheral blood. This clonotype was sampled from a woman aged 80 or over with active or convalescent COVID-19. This chain joins TRBV24-1 and TRBJ2-7; 14 nucleotides align to TRBD2. The CDR3 region has the DNA TGTGCCACCAGTGACTCCGGGACTAGCGGGAGAAAAAACTACGAGCAGTACTTC. Protein sequence: CATSDSGTSGRKNYEQYF.